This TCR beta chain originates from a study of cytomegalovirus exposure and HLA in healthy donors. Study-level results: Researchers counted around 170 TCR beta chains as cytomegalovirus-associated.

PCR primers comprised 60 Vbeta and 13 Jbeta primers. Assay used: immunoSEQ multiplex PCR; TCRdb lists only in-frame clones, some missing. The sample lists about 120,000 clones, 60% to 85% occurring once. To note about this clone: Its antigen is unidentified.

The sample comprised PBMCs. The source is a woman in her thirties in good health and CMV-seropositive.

CDR3 nucleotides: TGTGCCAGCGGGCGAACCCTCTACGAGCAGTACTTC. Translation: CASGRTLYEQYF. This chain joins TRBV2 and TRBJ2-7, with D unresolved. V dropped 8 bases and J dropped 3 bases, with 11 bases sitting between them. The germline V gene has CDR1 SNHLY and CDR2 FYNNEI. This CDR3 has 12 residues. Drawing the rest from reference TRBV2 and TRBJ2-7, the complete variable domain is EPEVTQTPSHQVTQMGQEVILRCVPISNHLYFYWYRQILGQKVEFLVSFYNNEISEKSEIFDDQFSVERPDGSNFTLKIRSTKLEDSAMYFCASGRTLYEQYFGPGTRLTVT.